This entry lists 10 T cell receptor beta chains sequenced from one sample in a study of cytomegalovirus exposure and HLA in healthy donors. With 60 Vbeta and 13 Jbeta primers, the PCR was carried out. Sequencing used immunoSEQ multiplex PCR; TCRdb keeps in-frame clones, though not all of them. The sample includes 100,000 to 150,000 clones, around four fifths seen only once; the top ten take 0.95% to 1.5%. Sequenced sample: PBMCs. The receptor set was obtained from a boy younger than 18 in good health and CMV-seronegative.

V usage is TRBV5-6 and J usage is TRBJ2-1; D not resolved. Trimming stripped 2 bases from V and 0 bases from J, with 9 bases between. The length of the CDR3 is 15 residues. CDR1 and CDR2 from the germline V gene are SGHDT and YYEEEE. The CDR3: CASSLSYSSYNEQFF. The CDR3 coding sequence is TGTGCCAGCAGCTTAAGCTACAGCTCCTACAATGAGCAGTTCTTC. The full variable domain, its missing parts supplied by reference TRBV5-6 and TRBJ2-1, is DAGVTQSPTHLIKTRGQQVTLRCSPKSGHDTVSWYQQALGQGPQFIFQYYEEEERQRGNFPDRFSGHQFPNYSSELNVNALLLGDSALYLCASSLSYSSYNEQFFGPGTRLTVL.

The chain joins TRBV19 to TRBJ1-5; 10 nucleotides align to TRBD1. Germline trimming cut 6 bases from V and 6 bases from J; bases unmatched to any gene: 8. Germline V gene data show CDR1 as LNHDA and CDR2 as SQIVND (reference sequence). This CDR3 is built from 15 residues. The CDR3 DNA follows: TGTGCCAGTAGGGCGGACAGGGGGTTCGGTCAGCCCCAGCATTTT. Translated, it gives CASRADRGFGQPQHF. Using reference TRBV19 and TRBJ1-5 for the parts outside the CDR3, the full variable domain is DGGITQSPKYLFRKEGQNVTLSCEQNLNHDAMYWYRQDPGQGLRLIYYSQIVNDFQKGDIAEGYSVSREKKESFPLTVTSAQKNPTAFYLCASRADRGFGQPQHFGDGTRLSIL.

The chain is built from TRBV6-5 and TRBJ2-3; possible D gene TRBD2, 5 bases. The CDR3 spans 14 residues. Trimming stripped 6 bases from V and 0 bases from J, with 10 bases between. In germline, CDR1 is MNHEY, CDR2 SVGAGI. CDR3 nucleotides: TGTGCCAGCAGCCACGAGCGGAGCACAGATACGCAGTATTTT. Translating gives CASSHERSTDTQYF.

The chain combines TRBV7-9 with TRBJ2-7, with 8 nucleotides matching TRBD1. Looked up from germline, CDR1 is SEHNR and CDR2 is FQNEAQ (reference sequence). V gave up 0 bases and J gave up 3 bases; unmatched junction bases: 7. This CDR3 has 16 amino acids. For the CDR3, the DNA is TGTGCCAGCAGCTTAGCTAAAGGGACAGGTGACTACGAGCAGTACTTC. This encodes CASSLAKGTGDYEQYF.

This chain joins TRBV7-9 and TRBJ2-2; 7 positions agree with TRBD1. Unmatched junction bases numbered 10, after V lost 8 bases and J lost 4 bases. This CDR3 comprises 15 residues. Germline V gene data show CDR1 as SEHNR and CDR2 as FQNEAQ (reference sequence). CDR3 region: CASPLDRDPTGELFF. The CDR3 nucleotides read TGTGCCAGCCCACTCGACAGGGACCCCACCGGGGAGCTGTTTTTT.

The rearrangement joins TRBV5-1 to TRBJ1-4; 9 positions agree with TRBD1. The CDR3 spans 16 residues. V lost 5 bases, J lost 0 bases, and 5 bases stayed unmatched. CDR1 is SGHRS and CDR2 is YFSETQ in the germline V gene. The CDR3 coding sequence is TGCGCCAGCAGTACGCGGACAGGGGCAACTAATGAAAAACTGTTTTTT. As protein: CASSTRTGATNEKLFF.

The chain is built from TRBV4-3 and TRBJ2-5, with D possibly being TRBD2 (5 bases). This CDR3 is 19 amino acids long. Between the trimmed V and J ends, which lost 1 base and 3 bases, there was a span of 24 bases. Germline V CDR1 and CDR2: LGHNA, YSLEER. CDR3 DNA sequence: TGCGCCAGCAGCCAAGTCCCGGGCGGGCCCGAATCCAGAGAAGAGACCCAGTACTTC. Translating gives CASSQVPGGPESREETQYF.

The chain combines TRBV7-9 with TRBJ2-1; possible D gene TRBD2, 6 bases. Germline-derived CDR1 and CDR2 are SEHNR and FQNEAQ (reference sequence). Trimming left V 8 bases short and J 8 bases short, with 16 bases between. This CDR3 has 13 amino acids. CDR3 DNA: TGTGCCAGCCGGAGGGAGGCCTTCGATGAGCAGTTCTTC. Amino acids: CASRREAFDEQFF.

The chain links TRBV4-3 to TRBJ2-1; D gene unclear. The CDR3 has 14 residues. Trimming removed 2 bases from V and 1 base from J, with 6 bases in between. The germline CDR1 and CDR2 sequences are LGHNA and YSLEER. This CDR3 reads CASSQIGSYNEQFF. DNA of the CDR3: TGCGCCAGCAGCCAAATCGGGTCCTACAATGAGCAGTTCTTC.

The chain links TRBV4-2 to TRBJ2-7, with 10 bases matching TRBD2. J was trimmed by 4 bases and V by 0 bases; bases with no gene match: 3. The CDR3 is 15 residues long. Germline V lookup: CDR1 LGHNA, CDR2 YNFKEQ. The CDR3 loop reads CASSQDRAGGYEQYF. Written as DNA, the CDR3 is TGTGCCAGCAGCCAAGATAGAGCGGGAGGGTACGAGCAGTACTTC.